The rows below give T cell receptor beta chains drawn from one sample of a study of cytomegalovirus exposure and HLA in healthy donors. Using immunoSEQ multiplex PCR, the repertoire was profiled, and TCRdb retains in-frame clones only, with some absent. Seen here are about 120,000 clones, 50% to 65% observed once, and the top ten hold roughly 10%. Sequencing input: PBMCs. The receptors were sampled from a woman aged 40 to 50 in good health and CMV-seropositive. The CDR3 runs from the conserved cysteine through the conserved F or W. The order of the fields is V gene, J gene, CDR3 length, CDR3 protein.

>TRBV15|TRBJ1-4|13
CATESYLNEKLFF
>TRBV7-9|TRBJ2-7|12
CSSSSDYYEQYF
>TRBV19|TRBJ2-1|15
CASSPGVAFYNEQFF
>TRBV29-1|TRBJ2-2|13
CSVGTAPGGELFF
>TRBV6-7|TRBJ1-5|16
CASPGLTTVYDQPQHF
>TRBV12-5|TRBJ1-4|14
CASTDGAPNEKLFF
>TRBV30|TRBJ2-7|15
CAWSDRQEPTYEQYF
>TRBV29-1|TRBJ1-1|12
CSVDRKLTTVMF
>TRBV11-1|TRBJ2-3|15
CASSLVAGGTDTQYF
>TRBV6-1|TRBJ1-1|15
CASSERTGGNTEAFF